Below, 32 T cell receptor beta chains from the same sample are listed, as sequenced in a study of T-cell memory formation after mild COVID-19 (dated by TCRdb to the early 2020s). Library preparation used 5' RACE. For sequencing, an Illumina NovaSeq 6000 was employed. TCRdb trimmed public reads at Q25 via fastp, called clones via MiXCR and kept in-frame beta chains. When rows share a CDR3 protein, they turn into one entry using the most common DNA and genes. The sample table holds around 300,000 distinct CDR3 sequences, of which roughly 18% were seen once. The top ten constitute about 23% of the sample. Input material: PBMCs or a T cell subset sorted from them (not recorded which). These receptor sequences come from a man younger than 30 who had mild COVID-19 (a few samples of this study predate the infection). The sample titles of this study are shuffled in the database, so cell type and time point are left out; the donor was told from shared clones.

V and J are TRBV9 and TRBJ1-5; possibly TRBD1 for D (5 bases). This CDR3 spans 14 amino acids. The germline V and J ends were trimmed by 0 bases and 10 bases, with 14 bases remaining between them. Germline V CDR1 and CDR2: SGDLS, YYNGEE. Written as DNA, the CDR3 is TGTGCCAGCAGCGTAGTGGCAGGGAGGGGACCCCAGCATTTT. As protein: CASSVVAGRGPQHF.

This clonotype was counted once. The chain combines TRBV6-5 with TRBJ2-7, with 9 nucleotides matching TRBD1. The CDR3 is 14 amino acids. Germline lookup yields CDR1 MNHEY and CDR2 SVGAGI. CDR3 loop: CDSSYSDRGYEQYV. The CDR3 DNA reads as TGTGACAGCAGTTACTCGGACAGGGGTTACGAGCAGTACGTC.

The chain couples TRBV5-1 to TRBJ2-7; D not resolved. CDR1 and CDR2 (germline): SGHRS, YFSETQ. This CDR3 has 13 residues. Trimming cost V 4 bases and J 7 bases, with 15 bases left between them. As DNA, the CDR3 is TGCGCCAGCAGCCTGGACCCACTGGGGGAGCAGTACTTC. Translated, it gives CASSLDPLGEQYF.

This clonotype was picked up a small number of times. The CDR3 coding sequence is TGTGCCAGCAGCTTATTTGGGGACCAAGAGACCCAGTACTTC. This sequence encodes CASSLFGDQETQYF. The chain joins TRBV7-9 to TRBJ2-5; D call uncertain. Germline V CDR1 and CDR2: SEHNR, FQNEAQ (reference sequence). The CDR3 spans 14 residues. Deletions cut 2 bases from V and 0 bases from J, with 7 bases between. Full variable domain (outside the CDR3, taken from reference TRBV7-9 and TRBJ2-5): DTGVSQNPRHKITKRGQNVTFRCDPISEHNRLYWYRQTLGQGPEFLTYFQNEAQLEKSRLLSDRFSAERPKGSFSTLEIQRTEQGDSAMYLCASSLFGDQETQYFGPGTRLLVL.

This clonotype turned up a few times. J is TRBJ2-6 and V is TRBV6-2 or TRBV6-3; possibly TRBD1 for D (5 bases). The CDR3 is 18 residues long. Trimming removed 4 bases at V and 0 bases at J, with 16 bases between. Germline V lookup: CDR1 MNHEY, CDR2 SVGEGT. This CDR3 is CASSFDSQLFSGANVLTF. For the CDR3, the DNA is TGTGCCAGCAGTTTCGACAGCCAGCTCTTCTCTGGGGCCAACGTCCTGACTTTC.

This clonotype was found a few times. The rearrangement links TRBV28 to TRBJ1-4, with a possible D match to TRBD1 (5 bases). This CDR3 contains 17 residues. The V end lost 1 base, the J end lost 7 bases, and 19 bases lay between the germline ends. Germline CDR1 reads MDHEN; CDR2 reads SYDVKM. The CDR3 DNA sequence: TGTGCCAGCAGTTTATTCGGACACCCCAAATGGGGTGAAAAACTGTTTTTT. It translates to CASSLFGHPKWGEKLFF.

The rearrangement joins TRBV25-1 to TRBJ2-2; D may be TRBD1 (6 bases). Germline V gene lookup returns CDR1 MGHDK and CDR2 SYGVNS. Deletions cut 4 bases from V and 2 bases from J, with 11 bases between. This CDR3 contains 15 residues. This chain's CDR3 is CASSGNRDNTGELFF. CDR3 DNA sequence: TGTGCCAGCAGTGGAAACAGGGACAACACCGGGGAGCTGTTTTTT.

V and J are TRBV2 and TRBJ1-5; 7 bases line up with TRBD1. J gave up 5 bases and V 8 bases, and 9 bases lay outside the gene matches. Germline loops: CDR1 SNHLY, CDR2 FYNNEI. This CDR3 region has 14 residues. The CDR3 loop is CASPGTDTYQPQHF. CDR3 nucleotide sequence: TGTGCCAGCCCCGGGACAGACACATATCAGCCCCAGCATTTT.

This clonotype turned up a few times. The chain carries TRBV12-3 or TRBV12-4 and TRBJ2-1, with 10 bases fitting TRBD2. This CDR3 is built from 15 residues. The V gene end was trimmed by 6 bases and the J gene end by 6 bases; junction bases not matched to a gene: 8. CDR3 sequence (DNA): TGTGCCAGCAGCCCCCTAGCGGGGGTTCCCAATGAGCAGTTCTTC. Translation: CASSPLAGVPNEQFF.

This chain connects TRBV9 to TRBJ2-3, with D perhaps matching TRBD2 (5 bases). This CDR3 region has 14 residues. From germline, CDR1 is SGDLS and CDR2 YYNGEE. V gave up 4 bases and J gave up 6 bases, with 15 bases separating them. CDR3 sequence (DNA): TGTGCCAGCAGCCTTGGACTCCCCGAGGATACGCAGTATTTT. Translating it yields CASSLGLPEDTQYF.

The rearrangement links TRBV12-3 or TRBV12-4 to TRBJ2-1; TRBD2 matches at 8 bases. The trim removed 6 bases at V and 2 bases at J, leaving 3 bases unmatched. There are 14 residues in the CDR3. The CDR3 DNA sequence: TGTGCCAGCAGCGGGGGGGAACCCTACAATGAGCAGTTCTTC. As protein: CASSGGEPYNEQFF.

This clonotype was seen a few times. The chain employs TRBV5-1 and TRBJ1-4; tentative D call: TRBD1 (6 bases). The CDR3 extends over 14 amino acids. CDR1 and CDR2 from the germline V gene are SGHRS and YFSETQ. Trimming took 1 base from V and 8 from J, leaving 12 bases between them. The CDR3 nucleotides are TGCGCCAGCAGCTTGACAGGGCGGGCCGAAAAACTGTTTTTT. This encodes CASSLTGRAEKLFF.

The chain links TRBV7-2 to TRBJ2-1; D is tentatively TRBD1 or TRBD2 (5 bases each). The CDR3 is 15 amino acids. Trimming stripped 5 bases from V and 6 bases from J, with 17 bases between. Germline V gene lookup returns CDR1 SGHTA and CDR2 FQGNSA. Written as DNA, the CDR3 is TGTGCCAGCAGCCCCGTGGGACGGTCGTCCAATGAGCAGTTCTTC. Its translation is CASSPVGRSSNEQFF.

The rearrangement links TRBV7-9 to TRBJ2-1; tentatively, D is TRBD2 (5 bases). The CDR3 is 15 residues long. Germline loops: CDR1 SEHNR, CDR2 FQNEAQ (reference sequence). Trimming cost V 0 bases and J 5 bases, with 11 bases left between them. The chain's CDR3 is CASSLARTLHNEQFF. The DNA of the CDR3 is TGTGCCAGCAGCTTAGCACGGACTTTGCACAATGAGCAGTTCTTC. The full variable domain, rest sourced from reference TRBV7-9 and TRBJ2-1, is DTGVSQNPRHKITKRGQNVTFRCDPISEHNRLYWYRQTLGQGPEFLTYFQNEAQLEKSRLLSDRFSAERPKGSFSTLEIQRTEQGDSAMYLCASSLARTLHNEQFFGPGTRLTVL.

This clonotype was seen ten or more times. For the CDR3, the DNA is TGTGCCAGCAGCTTAAGGAGGGGGGCCCCCTACGAGCAGTACTTC. Translating it yields CASSLRRGAPYEQYF. This chain connects TRBV7-3 to TRBJ2-7, with D tentatively TRBD1 or TRBD2 (6 bases each). The CDR3 sequence is 15 residues long. CDR1 SGHTA and CDR2 FQGTGA come from the germline V gene. Trimming took off 1 base at V and 2 bases at J, with 12 bases between the two ends.

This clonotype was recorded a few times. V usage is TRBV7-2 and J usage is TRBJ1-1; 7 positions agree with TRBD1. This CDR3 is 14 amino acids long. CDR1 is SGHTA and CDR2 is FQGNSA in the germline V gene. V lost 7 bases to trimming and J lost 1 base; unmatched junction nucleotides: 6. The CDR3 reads CASNRGGRNTEAFF. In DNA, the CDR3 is TGTGCCAGCAACCGAGGGGGCAGGAACACTGAAGCTTTCTTT.

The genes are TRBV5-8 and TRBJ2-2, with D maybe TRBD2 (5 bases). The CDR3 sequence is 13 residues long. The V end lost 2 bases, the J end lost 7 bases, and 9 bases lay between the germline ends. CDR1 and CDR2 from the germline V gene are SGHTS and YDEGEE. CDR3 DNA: TGTGCCAGCAGCTTAAGGGAGATCGGGGAGCTGTTTTTT. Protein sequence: CASSLREIGELFF.

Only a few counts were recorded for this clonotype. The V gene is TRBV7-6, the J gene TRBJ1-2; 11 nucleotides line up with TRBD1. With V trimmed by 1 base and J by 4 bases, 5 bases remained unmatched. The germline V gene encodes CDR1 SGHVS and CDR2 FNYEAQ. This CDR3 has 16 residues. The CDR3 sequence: CASSLGGTGGTYGYTF. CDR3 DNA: TGTGCCAGCAGCTTAGGGGGGACAGGGGGGACCTATGGCTACACCTTC.

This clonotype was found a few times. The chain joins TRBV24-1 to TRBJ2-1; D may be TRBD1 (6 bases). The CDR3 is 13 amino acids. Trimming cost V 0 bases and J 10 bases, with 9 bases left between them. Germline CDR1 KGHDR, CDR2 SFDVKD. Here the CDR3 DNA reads TGTGCCACCAGTGATTTGGGGCAGGGGGAGCAGTTCTTC. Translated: CATSDLGQGEQFF.

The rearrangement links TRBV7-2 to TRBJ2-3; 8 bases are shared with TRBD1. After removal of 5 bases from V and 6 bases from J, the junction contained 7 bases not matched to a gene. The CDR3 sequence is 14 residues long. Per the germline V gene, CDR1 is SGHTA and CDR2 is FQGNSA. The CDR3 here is CASSRTGYDDTQYF. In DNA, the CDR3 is TGTGCCAGCAGCCGGACAGGGTATGATGATACGCAGTATTTT.

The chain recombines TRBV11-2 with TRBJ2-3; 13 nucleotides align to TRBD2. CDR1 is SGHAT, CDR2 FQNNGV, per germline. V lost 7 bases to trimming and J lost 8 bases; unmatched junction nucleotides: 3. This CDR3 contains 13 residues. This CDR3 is CASTRLAGGTQYF. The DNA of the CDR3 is TGTGCCAGCACCCGACTAGCGGGGGGTACGCAGTATTTT.

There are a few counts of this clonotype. In DNA, the CDR3 is TGTGCCAGCAGTTTTTGGGGGTTACCTTCCTACGAGCAGTACTTC. Residues: CASSFWGLPSYEQYF. This chain joins TRBV12-3 or TRBV12-4 and TRBJ2-7; D tentatively fits TRBD1 or TRBD2 (5 bases each). V was pared by 3 bases and J by 1 base, with 13 bases between. The CDR3 loop spans 15 amino acids.

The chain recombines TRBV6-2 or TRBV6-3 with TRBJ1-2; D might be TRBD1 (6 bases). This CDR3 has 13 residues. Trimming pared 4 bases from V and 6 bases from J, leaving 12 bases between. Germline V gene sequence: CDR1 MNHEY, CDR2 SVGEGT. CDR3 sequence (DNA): TGTGCCAGCAGTTTATCCACAGGGAATGGCTACACCTTC. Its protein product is CASSLSTGNGYTF.

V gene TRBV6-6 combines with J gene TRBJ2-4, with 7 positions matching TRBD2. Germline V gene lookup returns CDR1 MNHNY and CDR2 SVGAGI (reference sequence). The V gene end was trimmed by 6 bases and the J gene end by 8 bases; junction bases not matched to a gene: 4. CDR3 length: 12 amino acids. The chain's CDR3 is CASSPRGDIQYF. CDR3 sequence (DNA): TGTGCCAGCAGCCCACGGGGGGACATTCAGTACTTC.

The CDR3 is CASSQTQGPSYEQYF. CDR3 nucleotide sequence: TGCGCCAGCAGCCAAACTCAGGGACCGAGCTACGAGCAGTACTTC. The rearrangement uses TRBV4-1 and TRBJ2-7, with D tentatively TRBD1 or TRBD2 (5 bases each). The CDR3 extends over 15 amino acids. Germline V gene data show CDR1 as MGHRA and CDR2 as YSYEKL. V gave up 2 bases and J gave up 3 bases, with 14 bases separating them.

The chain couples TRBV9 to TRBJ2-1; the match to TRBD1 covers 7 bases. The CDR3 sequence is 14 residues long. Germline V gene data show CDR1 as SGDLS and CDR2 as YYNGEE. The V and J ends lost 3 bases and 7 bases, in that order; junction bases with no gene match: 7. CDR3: CASSAGQADNEQFF. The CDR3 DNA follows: TGTGCCAGCAGCGCCGGACAGGCAGATAATGAGCAGTTCTTC.

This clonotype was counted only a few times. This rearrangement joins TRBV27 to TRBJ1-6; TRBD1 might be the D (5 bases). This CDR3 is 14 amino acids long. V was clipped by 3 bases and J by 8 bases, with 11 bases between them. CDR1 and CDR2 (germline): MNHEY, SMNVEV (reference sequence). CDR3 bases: TGTGCCAGCAGTTTTAATGGGGCAGATTCACCCCTCCACTTT. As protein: CASSFNGADSPLHF.

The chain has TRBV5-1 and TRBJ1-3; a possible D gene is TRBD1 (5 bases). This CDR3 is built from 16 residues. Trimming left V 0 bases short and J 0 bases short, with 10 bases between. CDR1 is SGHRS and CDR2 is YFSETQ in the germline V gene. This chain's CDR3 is CASSLGGAPSGNTIYF. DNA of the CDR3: TGCGCCAGCAGCTTGGGGGGCGCGCCCTCTGGAAACACCATATATTTT.

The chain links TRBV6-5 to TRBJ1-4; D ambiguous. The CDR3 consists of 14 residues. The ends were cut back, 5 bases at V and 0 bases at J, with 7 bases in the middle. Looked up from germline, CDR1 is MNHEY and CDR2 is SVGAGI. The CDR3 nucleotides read TGTGCCAGCAGTATACTTGCAACTAATGAAAAACTGTTTTTT. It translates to CASSILATNEKLFF.

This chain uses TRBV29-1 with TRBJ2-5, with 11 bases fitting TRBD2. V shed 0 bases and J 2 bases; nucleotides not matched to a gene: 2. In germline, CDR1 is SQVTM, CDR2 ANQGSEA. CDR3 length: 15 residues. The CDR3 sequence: CSVEDRLAGQETQYF. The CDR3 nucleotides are TGCAGCGTTGAAGATCGACTAGCGGGGCAAGAGACCCAGTACTTC.

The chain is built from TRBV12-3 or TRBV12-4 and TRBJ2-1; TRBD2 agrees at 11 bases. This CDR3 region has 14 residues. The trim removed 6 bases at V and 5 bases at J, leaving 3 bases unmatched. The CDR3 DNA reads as TGTGCCAGCAGGGCTAGCGGGGGGAACAATGAGCAGTTCTTC. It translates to CASRASGGNNEQFF.

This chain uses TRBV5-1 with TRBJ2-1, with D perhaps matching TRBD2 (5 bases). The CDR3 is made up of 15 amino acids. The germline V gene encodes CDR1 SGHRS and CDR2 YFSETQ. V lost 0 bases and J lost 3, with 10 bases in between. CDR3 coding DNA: TGCGCCAGCAGCTTGGTTACCGGGGACTACAATGAGCAGTTCTTC. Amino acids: CASSLVTGDYNEQFF.